Listed below are T cell receptor beta chains from one sample, sequenced in a study of blood T cells in healthy people across ages. One entry per CDR3 protein, called by TCRdb with MiXCR from the 5' RACE reads. This sample carries about 1.5 million distinct CDR3 sequences, approximately 40% of them seen once, and the ten largest clones take around 8%. Source material: blood. The receptors were gathered from a woman between 18 and 29 years old in good health. Both conserved end residues are part of each CDR3. The D gene is left open where the match is weak. Expanded clones get a size class; other rows say once, few or many, or leave the size out.

j_gene | d_gene | abundance | len | v_gene | CDR3nt | CDR3aa
TRBJ2-1 | - | - | 15 | TRBV6-6 | TGTGCCAGCAGTTCCAACCCGAGCTCCTACAATGAGCAGTTCTTC | CASSSNPSSYNEQFF
TRBJ1-1 | TRBD1 | - | 14 | TRBV5-1 | TGCGCCAGCAGCACCCAGGGGGCAGGAACTGAAGCTTTCTTT | CASSTQGAGTEAFF
TRBJ2-7 | - | few | 14 | TRBV2 | TGTGCCAGCAGTCCAGATTCCGACCTATACGAGCAGTACTTC | CASSPDSDLYEQYF
TRBJ2-2 | - | - | 14 | TRBV5-1 | TGCGCCAGCAGCATTACTACGAACACCGGGGAGCTGTTTTTT | CASSITTNTGELFF
TRBJ2-7 | - | - | 14 | TRBV29-1 | TGCAGCGTTATAATCGAGATCCCTCCATACGAGCAGTACTTC | CSVIIEIPPYEQYF
TRBJ1-3 | - | - | 14 | TRBV10-3 | TGTGCCATCACTAACGGGGTCTCTGGAAACACCATATATTTT | CAITNGVSGNTIYF
TRBJ2-5 | - | - | 10 | TRBV20-1 | TGCAGTGCTTGCCGCGAAGAGCAGTACTTC | CSACREEQYF
TRBJ2-5 | TRBD2 | few | 14 | TRBV12-3/TRBV12-4 | TGTGCCAGCAGTCTCGATTGGGGGGGGAATGAGCAGTACTTC | CASSLDWGGNEQYF
TRBJ2-3 | - | few | 16 | TRBV9 | TGTGCCAGCAGCGTAAGCCCCTCTGGGAGCACAGATACGCAGTATTTT | CASSVSPSGSTDTQYF
TRBJ2-7 | - | many | 15 | TRBV5-1 | TGCGCCAGCAGCTTGACACCTTCGGGGTATTACGAGCAGTACTTC | CASSLTPSGYYEQYF
TRBJ2-1 | TRBD1 | - | 17 | TRBV7-2 | TGTGCCAGCAACTTGGGGCCCCTCGGGACAGGGGGAAGGCGGCAGTTCTTC | CASNLGPLGTGGRRQFF
TRBJ1-5 | - | - | 13 | TRBV20-1 | TGCAGTGCCCCCGGGGGGGGCAGTCAGCCCCAGCATTTT | CSAPGGGSQPQHF
TRBJ1-6 | - | few | 15 | TRBV28 | TGTGCCAGTAGTGGCGGTACCAGGGCAAATTCACCCCTCCACTTT | CASSGGTRANSPLHF
TRBJ2-1 | TRBD1 | - | 14 | TRBV2 | TGTGCCAGCAGTGAAGAGTTAGTTAGGACAGGGGAGTTCTTC | CASSEELVRTGEFF
TRBJ2-1 | TRBD1 | once | 17 | TRBV7-3 | TGTGCCAGCAACTTAATGGCCACCGGGACAGGGGGCAATGAGCAGTTCTTC | CASNLMATGTGGNEQFF
TRBJ2-3 | - | - | 16 | TRBV7-9 | TGTGCCAGCAGCTTAGCCGACCGGGCCCGGGGGGATACGCAGTATTTT | CASSLADRARGDTQYF
TRBJ2-1 | TRBD2 | - | 19 | TRBV5-1 | TGCGTCAGCAGCCCACTGACTAGCGGGAGTCGGGCCTCCTACAATGAGCAGTTCTTC | CVSSPLTSGSRASYNEQFF
TRBJ2-7 | TRBD2 | - | 15 | TRBV5-5 | TGTGCCAGCAGCTTGGCGGCTAGCGGGATTGGGGAGCAGTACTTC | CASSLAASGIGEQYF
TRBJ2-1 | - | many | 15 | TRBV7-2 | TGTGCCAGCAGCTTAGCGGGGGGGCCCTACAATGAGCAGTTCTTC | CASSLAGGPYNEQFF
TRBJ2-7 | - | - | 16 | TRBV7-2 | TGTGCCAGCAGCTTAGGGTCGGGGCGGACCTACAATGAGCAGTACTTC | CASSLGSGRTYNEQYF
TRBJ1-5 | - | - | 13 | TRBV18 | TGTGCCAGCTCAGCAGGGGTTGGTCAGCCCCAGCATTTT | CASSAGVGQPQHF
TRBJ1-1 | - | - | 13 | TRBV3-1 | TGTGCCAGCAGCCAATTCAGGGGCACTGAAGCTTTCTTT | CASSQFRGTEAFF
TRBJ1-4 | - | few | 13 | TRBV6-6 | TGTGCCAGCAGTGATAGGAGGGGCGAAAAACTGTTTTTT | CASSDRRGEKLFF
TRBJ2-5 | - | - | 15 | TRBV6-5 | TGTGCCAGCAGTTACGGAACTCACGCCGAAGAGACCCAGTACTTC | CASSYGTHAEETQYF
TRBJ2-7 | TRBD1 | - | 17 | TRBV27 | TGTGTCAGCAGTTTATCAGGGGGCAGGTTAAGCTCCTACGAGCAGTACTTC | CVSSLSGGRLSSYEQYF
TRBJ2-5 | TRBD1 | few | 16 | TRBV10-3 | TGTGCCATCAGTGAGTCGCAACAGGGGGCAGGGGAGACCCAGTACTTC | CAISESQQGAGETQYF
TRBJ1-1 | - | - | 14 | TRBV12-3/TRBV12-4 | TGTGCCAGCAGTTTTGGTAGGGAGGGCACTGAAGCTTTCTTT | CASSFGREGTEAFF
TRBJ2-3 | TRBD2 | - | 16 | TRBV27 | TGTGCCAGCAGTTTACTACTAGCGGTTAGCACAGATACGCAGTATTTT | CASSLLLAVSTDTQYF
TRBJ2-1 | TRBD2 | - | 15 | TRBV29-1 | TGCAGCGCTCCGACTAGCGGGGGCTCCTACAATGAGCAGTTCTTC | CSAPTSGGSYNEQFF
TRBJ2-6 | - | - | 16 | TRBV9 | TGTGCCAGCAGCGTAGAACGAGGGAGTAGGGCCAACGTCCTGACTTTC | CASSVERGSRANVLTF
TRBJ1-5 | - | - | 14 | TRBV20-1 | TGCAGTGCTGAGGACACTCATAGCAATCAGCCCCAGCATTTT | CSAEDTHSNQPQHF
TRBJ2-7 | - | few | 14 | TRBV29-1 | TGCAGCGCGTCCGTTGGTGCCAGGGTTTACGAGCAGTACTTC | CSASVGARVYEQYF
TRBJ2-1 | - | many | 19 | TRBV29-1 | TGCAGCGTTGGGAAACACTCCGGACAGTCCACGAGCTCCTACAATGAGCAGTTCTTC | CSVGKHSGQSTSSYNEQFF
TRBJ1-2 | - | - | 12 | TRBV20-1 | TGCAGTGCTAACTGGGCGGCGGGTGGCTACACCTTC | CSANWAAGGYTF
TRBJ2-3 | - | - | 19 | TRBV6-5 | TGTGCCAGCAGTTACGCCTCACCCTGGCGGGTCCCTGGCACAGATACGCAGTATTTT | CASSYASPWRVPGTDTQYF
TRBJ2-7 | TRBD1 | - | 16 | TRBV28 | TGTGCCAGCACCGTTACCGGGACAGGGAAGGTTGTCGAGCAGTACTTC | CASTVTGTGKVVEQYF
TRBJ2-1 | TRBD1 | few | 14 | TRBV20-1 | TGCAGTGCTGGGACAGGGGGCTCCTACAATGAGCAGTTCTTC | CSAGTGGSYNEQFF
TRBJ2-1 | TRBD2 | - | 14 | TRBV20-1 | TGCAGTGCTAGAGTAGCTAGCGGGAGGAACGAGCAGTTCTTC | CSARVASGRNEQFF
TRBJ2-7 | - | - | 14 | TRBV3-1 | TGTGCCAGCAGTTCCCCGGGAGCTAGTAACGAGCAGTACTTC | CASSSPGASNEQYF
TRBJ2-7 | - | - | 14 | TRBV7-2 | TGTGCCAGCAGCTTAGGCCACAGCTACAATGAGCAGTACTTC | CASSLGHSYNEQYF
TRBJ2-7 | - | few | 11 | TRBV10-3 | TGTGCCATCACCGAGGGGTACGAGCAGTACTTC | CAITEGYEQYF
TRBJ1-1 | TRBD1 | few | 15 | TRBV6-6 | TGTGCCAGCAGTTACGGGGACAGGGCCCGAACTGAAGCTTTCTTT | CASSYGDRARTEAFF
TRBJ1-5 | - | - | 16 | TRBV5-1 | TGCGCCAGCAGCGAGGGGTCCAGGTTGAGCAATCAGCCCCAGCATTTT | CASSEGSRLSNQPQHF
TRBJ2-7 | - | few | 13 | TRBV4-1 | TGCGCCAGCAGCCCGGCAATAAACCACGAGCAGTACTTC | CASSPAINHEQYF
TRBJ2-3 | - | - | 16 | TRBV21-1 | TGTGCCAGCAGCAAAGGGGGGACAAGCCTTACAGATACGCAGTATTTT | CASSKGGTSLTDTQYF
TRBJ2-7 | TRBD2 | few | 13 | TRBV7-2 | TGTGCCAGTGAGCGGGGGGGCCCCTACGAGCAGTACTTC | CASERGGPYEQYF
TRBJ2-3 | - | few | 14 | TRBV24-1 | TGTGCCATAACGTCCGGGACCCACACAGATACGCAGTATTTT | CAITSGTHTDTQYF
TRBJ2-7 | TRBD2 | few | 15 | TRBV5-1 | TGCGCCAGCAGCTGGACTAGCGATCTCTCCTACGAGCAGTACTTC | CASSWTSDLSYEQYF
TRBJ1-2 | TRBD1 | - | 15 | TRBV7-9 | TGTGCCAGCAGCGTGGGCGGAACAGGGGTTTTTGGCTACACCTTC | CASSVGGTGVFGYTF
TRBJ2-1 | - | - | 14 | TRBV12-3/TRBV12-4 | TGTGCCAGCAGTGTCACCGGGACTCTCAATGAGCAGTTCTTC | CASSVTGTLNEQFF
TRBJ1-2 | TRBD1 | - | 13 | TRBV10-1 | TGCGCCAGCAGTGACCGAGGGGGCTATGGCTACATCTTC | CASSDRGGYGYIF
TRBJ1-5 | - | - | 14 | TRBV20-1 | TGCAGTGCTAGCGGGGGGCAAGGCGGTCAGCCCCAGCATTTT | CSASGGQGGQPQHF
TRBJ2-7 | - | many | 13 | TRBV6-5 | TGTGCCAGCAGTTACGAGGGATCCTACGAGCAGTACTTC | CASSYEGSYEQYF
TRBJ2-1 | TRBD2 | - | 15 | TRBV3-1 | TGTGCCAGCAGCCATTGGAGGCGGGAGGAATATGAGCAGTTCTTC | CASSHWRREEYEQFF
TRBJ1-1 | - | once | 16 | TRBV5-1 | TGCGCCAGCAGCTTGGGGCAACTTTTACAGGGTGATGAAGCTTTCTTT | CASSLGQLLQGDEAFF
TRBJ1-2 | TRBD1 | - | 11 | TRBV30 | TGTGCCTGGGTGGACAGGGGGAATTACACCTTC | CAWVDRGNYTF
TRBJ1-5 | TRBD1 | - | 14 | TRBV4-1 | TGCGCCAGCAGCGCACAGGGGGAAAATCAGCCCCAGCATTTT | CASSAQGENQPQHF
TRBJ1-1 | - | - | 18 | TRBV2 | TGTGCCAGCAGTGAAGCGCAAACGGGACTGACTAAGAACACTGAAGCTTTCTTT | CASSEAQTGLTKNTEAFF
TRBJ2-1 | - | - | 15 | TRBV24-1 | TGTGCCACCAGTGATCCCCGACTAGGGGGCAATGAGCAGTTCTTC | CATSDPRLGGNEQFF
TRBJ2-1 | - | few | 15 | TRBV15 | TGTGCCACCAGCAGAGACCCCGCCAAGTATAGTGAGCAGTTCTTC | CATSRDPAKYSEQFF